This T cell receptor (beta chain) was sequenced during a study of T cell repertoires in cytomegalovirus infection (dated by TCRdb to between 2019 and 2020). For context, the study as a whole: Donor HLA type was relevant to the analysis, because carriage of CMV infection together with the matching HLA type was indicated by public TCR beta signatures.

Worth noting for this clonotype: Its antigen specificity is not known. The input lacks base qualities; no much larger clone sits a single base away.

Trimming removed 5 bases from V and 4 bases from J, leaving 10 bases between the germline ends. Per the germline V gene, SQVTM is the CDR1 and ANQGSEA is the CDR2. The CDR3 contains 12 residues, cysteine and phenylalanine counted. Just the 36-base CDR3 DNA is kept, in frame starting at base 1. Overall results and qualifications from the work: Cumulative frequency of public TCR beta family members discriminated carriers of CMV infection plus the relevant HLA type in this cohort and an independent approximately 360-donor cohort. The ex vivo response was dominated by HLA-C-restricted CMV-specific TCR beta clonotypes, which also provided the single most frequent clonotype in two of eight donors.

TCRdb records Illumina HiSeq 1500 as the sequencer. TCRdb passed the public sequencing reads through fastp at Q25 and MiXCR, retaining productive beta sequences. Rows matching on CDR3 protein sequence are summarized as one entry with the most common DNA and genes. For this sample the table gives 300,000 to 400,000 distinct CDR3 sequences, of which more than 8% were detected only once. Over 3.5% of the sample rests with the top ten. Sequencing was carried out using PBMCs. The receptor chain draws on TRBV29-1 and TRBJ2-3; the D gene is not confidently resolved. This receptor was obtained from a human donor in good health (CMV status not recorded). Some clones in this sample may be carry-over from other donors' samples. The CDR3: CSVSSPSDTQYF. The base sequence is TGCAGCGTTTCCTCCCCTTCAGATACGCAGTATTTT.